These 24 T cell receptor beta chains share one sample of origin, sequenced in a study of OX40 agonist ivuxolimab in advanced cancers. Assay used: immunoSEQ multiplex PCR; TCRdb lists only in-frame clones, some missing. Counted here are fewer than 85,000 clones, roughly 80% occurring once; the ten biggest clones make up about 0.8%. The specimen was CD4+ or CD8+ T cells sorted from blood, collected in a trial of the OX40 agonist ivuxolimab. The receptor set was obtained from an adult with an advanced solid tumor such as melanoma, head and neck, liver or kidney cancer.

CDR3 bases: TGTGCCAGCTCACTCCCAGGGGTCGAAGCCTACGAGCAGTACTTC. Its protein product is CASSLPGVEAYEQYF. The chain uses TRBV18 and TRBJ2-5; perhaps TRBD1 as D (6 bases). The assigned J gene may be wrong: the sequence end matches TRBJ2-7 better. CDR1 and CDR2 (germline): KGHSH, LQKENI. The CDR3 runs 15 residues.

The V gene is TRBV4-3, the J gene TRBJ2-1, with 7 bases fitting TRBD2. The CDR3 sequence is 13 residues long. The germline gives CDR1 LGHNA, CDR2 YSLEER. V trimming: 4 bases; J trimming: 9 bases; junction bases outside the gene matches: 6. The DNA for the CDR3 is TGCGCCAGCAGCCTCACCCAGCGGGGTGAGCAGTTCTTC. Its translation is CASSLTQRGEQFF.

This rearrangement joins TRBV5-1 to TRBJ2-3; a possible D gene is TRBD1 (5 bases). This CDR3 region has 14 residues. V lost 2 bases, J lost 4 bases, and 11 bases lay in between. CDR1 SGHRS and CDR2 YFSETQ come from the germline V gene. The CDR3 loop reads CASSFGRAADTQYF. Written as DNA, the CDR3 is TGCGCCAGCAGCTTCGGCAGGGCGGCAGATACGCAGTATTTT.

The chain has TRBV18 and TRBJ1-2, with a weak D call TRBD1 (5 bases). Trimming shortened V by 3 bases and J by 4 bases, and 12 bases separated the two germline ends. Germline V CDR1 and CDR2: KGHSH, LQKENI. The CDR3 is 14 residues long. CDR3 sequence reads: CASSPSQEGYGYTF. In DNA form, the CDR3 reads TGTGCCAGCTCACCTTCACAGGAGGGCTATGGCTACACCTTC.

The rearrangement links TRBV21-1 to TRBJ2-3. TRBV21-1 is labeled a pseudogene. This CDR3 has 15 amino acids. Here the CDR3 reads CASSPGVTAQDTQYF. The CDR3 DNA sequence: TGTGCCAGCAGTCCGGGCGTGACGGCCCAAGATACGCAGTATTTT.

The chain joins TRBV7-2 to TRBJ1-4; 8 bases match TRBD1. CDR3 size: 14 residues. Germline loops: CDR1 SGHTA, CDR2 FQGNSA. V lost 5 bases, J lost 7 bases, and 6 bases stayed unmatched. CDR3 nucleotide sequence: TGTGCCAGCAGCACGACAGGGGTAACTGAAAAACTGTTTTTT. Translating it yields CASSTTGVTEKLFF.

The V and J genes are TRBV7-9 and TRBJ2-7; 9 positions match TRBD1. The CDR3 is made up of 15 amino acids. V was clipped by 2 bases and J by 4 bases; unmatched bases: 6. In germline, CDR1 is SEHNR, CDR2 FQNEAQ (reference sequence). CDR3 in DNA: TGTGCCAGCAGCTTATCGGAGACAGGGGGGTACGAGCAGTACTTC. It specifies CASSLSETGGYEQYF.

This clone was recorded once. V gene TRBV19 combines with J gene TRBJ1-2; D not resolved. With 6 bases removed from V and 4 bases from J, the gap between germline ends came to 12 bases. From germline, CDR1 is LNHDA and CDR2 SQIVND (reference sequence). The CDR3 length is 13 residues. The CDR3 spells CASSLTESYGYTF. The DNA for the CDR3 is TGTGCCAGTAGCCTAACGGAATCCTATGGCTACACCTTC.

The chain joins TRBV6-5 to TRBJ2-3; 7 positions agree with TRBD2. The CDR3 runs 15 residues. V was pared by 2 bases and J by 3 bases, with 5 bases of the junction left unmatched. Germline V lookup: CDR1 MNHEY, CDR2 SVGAGI. The CDR3 loop reads CASSYVASGTDTQYF. CDR3 nucleotides: TGTGCCAGCAGTTACGTGGCTAGCGGTACAGATACGCAGTATTTT.

This clone came up once. The chain combines TRBV18 with TRBJ2-5; D uncertain. V was shortened by 1 base and J by 4 bases, with 7 bases between the two germline ends. The V gene's germline CDR1 is KGHSH and CDR2 LQKENI. This CDR3 is 13 amino acids long. The CDR3 loop reads CASSPLRRETQYF. In DNA, the CDR3 is TGTGCCAGCTCACCACTGCGGCGAGAGACCCAGTACTTC. Supplemented by reference TRBV18 and TRBJ2-5, the full variable domain reads NAGVMQNPRHLVRRRGQEARLRCSPMKGHSHVYWYRQLPEEGLKFMVYLQKENIIDESGMPKERFSAEFPKEGPSILRIQQVVRGDSAAYFCASSPLRRETQYFGPGTRLLVL.

This rearrangement joins TRBV6-1 to TRBJ2-5; a weak D match, TRBD1 (6 bases). Germline CDR1 MNHNS, CDR2 SASEGT. Trimming left V 7 bases short and J 2 bases short, with 14 bases between. CDR3 length equals 14 residues. The DNA of the CDR3 is TGTGCCAGCACCCGCAATACAGGGCAAGAGACCCAGTACTTC. It specifies CASTRNTGQETQYF.

In regard to this clone: The identical CDR3 is also encoded by other nucleotide sequences in the sample. The chain is built from TRBV4-2 and TRBJ2-7; 9 nucleotides agree with TRBD2. The CDR3 has 16 amino acids. From germline, CDR1 is LGHNA and CDR2 YNFKEQ. The V segment lost 0 bases and the J segment 6 bases; nucleotides outside the gene matches: 9. The CDR3: CASSQDAGGGAPEQYF. CDR3 nucleotides: TGTGCCAGCAGCCAAGATGCTGGCGGGGGGGCGCCCGAGCAGTACTTC.

The chain employs TRBV7-8 and TRBJ2-1; D gene ambiguous. The CDR3 is made up of 14 amino acids. Germline lookup yields CDR1 SGHVS and CDR2 FQNEAQ. V was pared by 5 bases and J by 8 bases, with 16 bases between. The DNA of the CDR3 is TGTGCCAGCAGCGGGTTAACGGGCGCTTATGAGCAGTTCTTC. Protein sequence: CASSGLTGAYEQFF.

The V and J genes are TRBV2 and TRBJ2-3, with a tentative D call TRBD2 (5 bases). Between the trimmed V and J ends, which lost 7 bases and 3 bases, there was a span of 20 bases. Germline V gene data show CDR1 as SNHLY and CDR2 as FYNNEI. The CDR3 extends over 16 amino acids. The CDR3 sequence is CASKAWETKVTDTQYF. The DNA for the CDR3 is TGTGCCAGCAAGGCTTGGGAGACAAAGGTGACAGATACGCAGTATTTT.

In its sample, this clone was seen once. J is TRBJ2-5 and V is TRBV2; TRBD2 aligns across 7 bases. The trim removed 8 bases at V and 5 bases at J, leaving 17 bases unmatched. This CDR3 region has 16 residues. Germline CDR1 is SNHLY and CDR2 is FYNNEI. The CDR3 bases are TGTGCCAGCTCGAGAGACGGGACCGGGGGGAGGGAGACCCAGTACTTC. Translated, it gives CASSRDGTGGRETQYF. Combining the CDR3 with reference TRBV2 and TRBJ2-5 gives the whole variable domain EPEVTQTPSHQVTQMGQEVILRCVPISNHLYFYWYRQILGQKVEFLVSFYNNEISEKSEIFDDQFSVERPDGSNFTLKIRSTKLEDSAMYFCASSRDGTGGRETQYFGPGTRLLVL.

The chain's CDR3 is CSVVWGRDQPQHF. CDR3 DNA: TGCAGCGTTGTGTGGGGGAGGGATCAGCCCCAGCATTTT. The rearrangement joins TRBV29-1 to TRBJ1-5, with D maybe TRBD1 (5 bases). CDR1 is SQVTM, CDR2 ANQGSEA, per germline. The CDR3 is 13 residues long. V was pared by 4 bases and J by 5 bases, with 12 bases between.

The CDR3 sequence: CASSTAGGTETQYF. The CDR3 DNA reads as TGTGCCAGTAGTACAGCGGGGGGTACGGAGACCCAGTACTTC. The chain carries TRBV19 and TRBJ2-5, with 9 bases matching TRBD2. The CDR3 sequence is 14 residues long. V was clipped by 4 bases and J by 5 bases; unmatched bases: 5. CDR1 is LNHDA and CDR2 is SQIVND in the germline V gene (reference sequence).

The V gene is TRBV27, the J gene TRBJ1-6, with TRBD1 as a possible D gene (6 bases). CDR3 length: 15 residues. Trimming cost V 2 bases and J 7 bases, with 12 bases left between them. CDR1 and CDR2 (germline): MNHEY, SMNVEV (reference sequence). The CDR3 sequence is CASSLQRQGNSPLHF. The CDR3 nucleotides are TGTGCCAGCAGTTTACAGCGTCAGGGGAATTCACCCCTCCACTTT.

This clone showed up just once. The V gene is TRBV2, the J gene TRBJ2-2, with D tentatively TRBD1 or TRBD2 (6 bases each). CDR1 and CDR2 (germline): SNHLY, FYNNEI. The germline V and J ends were trimmed by 2 bases and 6 bases, with 13 bases remaining between them. The CDR3 sequence is 15 residues long. The CDR3, as DNA: TGTGCCAGCAGTGAACTTGTGGGGGGCTCCGGGGAGCTGTTTTTT. Amino acids: CASSELVGGSGELFF.

The V call is TRBV2, the J call TRBJ2-3; the D is unclear. The germline gives CDR1 SNHLY, CDR2 FYNNEI. CDR3 length equals 15 residues. Trimming left V 4 bases short and J 0 bases short, with 11 bases between. Here the CDR3 DNA reads TGTGCCAGCAGTGTAGAAGGTACTAGCACAGATACGCAGTATTTT. Encoded protein: CASSVEGTSTDTQYF.

The chain employs TRBV15 and TRBJ2-7, with 7 nucleotides matching TRBD1. Germline V gene data show CDR1 as LNHNV and CDR2 as YYDKDF (reference sequence). The J segment lost 3 bases and the V segment lost 0 bases, leaving 2 bases of the junction unmatched. There are 14 residues in the CDR3. CDR3 in amino acids: CATSRERGLYEQYF. CDR3 nucleotides: TGTGCCACCAGCAGAGAGAGGGGGCTCTACGAGCAGTACTTC.

The V and J genes are TRBV27 and TRBJ2-5, with D possibly being TRBD1 (5 bases). Trimming took 0 bases from V and 3 from J, leaving 11 bases between them. Germline CDR1 is MNHEY and CDR2 is SMNVEV (reference sequence). This CDR3 region has 15 residues. CDR3 DNA: TGTGCCAGCAGTTTATCGGTTGGGGCGGAAGAGACCCAGTACTTC. It is translated as CASSLSVGAEETQYF.

The CDR3 DNA is TGCAGCACTACGCAGGATAGCACAGATACGCAGTATTTT. It translates to CSTTQDSTDTQYF. V and J are TRBV29-1 and TRBJ2-3; D unclear. The CDR3 spans 13 residues. The germline CDR1 and CDR2 sequences are SQVTM and ANQGSEA. The V end was cut by 8 bases, the J end by 0 bases, with 12 bases between.

The J gene is TRBJ2-1, the V gene TRBV19, with 13 positions matching TRBD2. The trim removed 4 bases at V and 16 bases at J, leaving 7 bases unmatched. Germline loops: CDR1 LNHDA, CDR2 SQIVND (reference sequence). The CDR3 runs to 13 residues. The CDR3 nucleotides are TGTGCCAGTAGTAGTACTAGCGGGGGGGGAAAATTCTTC. Its protein product is CASSSTSGGGKFF.